This T cell receptor (beta chain) stems from a study of cytomegalovirus exposure and HLA in healthy donors (dated by TCRdb to the late 2010s). Background on the whole study: The 550 to 750 repertoires of the first cohort and the roughly 120 validation repertoires were produced on the same platform, according to a later analysis. In addition to the first cohort of 666 subjects, a separate validation cohort of approximately 110 different subjects was used. To predict cytomegalovirus infection status, the study brought together high-throughput TCR immunosequencing, statistical association of individual TCRs with disease status, and machine learning. The study was designed to test whether signatures of past pathogen exposure could be identified by cataloging public T cell receptors. Summary of the overall study and its limitations: While some public TCRs were present in many individuals, most TCR sequences turned up only very rarely across donors. The authors suggested that the approach could potentially be extended to other disease states and immunological phenotypes. The validation cohort had no HLA typing available for a later analysis, so co-occurrence within that cohort was assessed over all 130 or so repertoires. In a later analysis, TCRs clustered in the first cohort were found to also tend to co-occur in the 120 or so validation repertoires, with 94% of cluster scores above 0. In the study, approximately 160 TCR beta chains were listed as associated with cytomegalovirus. Three of the identified cytomegalovirus-associated TCR beta chains were confirmed in vitro to be specific for cytomegalovirus antigens. The classifier was reported to diagnose cytomegalovirus status with high specificity and sensitivity in both the original cohort and the validation cohort.

Library preparation employed the immunoSEQ multiplex PCR assay. Turning to the authors' computational methods: A statistical classification framework was built for diagnosing cytomegalovirus status from the catalog of TCR beta chain sequences. Not all clones reach the TCRdb copy of this immuneACCESS table, which keeps in-frame sequences only. Checked studies attribute under half of the gap to unresolved V genes and leave the rest unexplained. From that table come the V and J calls and clone size; the DNA was used to work out D and trimming. The sample has hundreds of thousands of clones on record, more than 80% of them singletons. The top ten constitute around 0.8% of the sample. Regarding this clone: The target of this receptor is not known. Base quality data are lacking; no much larger clone is found one base away.

V and J lose 2 bases and 4 bases, and a span of 8 bases separates them. CDR1 and CDR2 are drawn from the germline V gene: MGHRA, YSYEKL. Reading from cysteine to phenylalanine, the CDR3 counts 13 amino acids. Of all the DNA, just the CDR3 is kept, 39 bases in frame from base 1. Donors formed part of the validation cohort, which comprised 120 subjects and was distinct from the first cohort of several hundred subjects. The sample consisted of PBMCs. The clonotype comes from a young woman in good health and CMV-seronegative. Here the chain combines TRBV4-1 and TRBJ1-1; confidence is insufficient to name the D gene. The sequence in DNA is TGCGCCAGCAGCCAACCCATCGGCACTGAAGCTTTCTTT. The encoded protein is CASSQPIGTEAFF.